The 26 T cell receptor beta chains below were found in one sample sequenced in a study of blood T cell repertoires in COVID-19. Measured with immunoSEQ multiplex PCR; TCRdb has only the in-frame clones, and not every one. The table has some 260,000 clones, around 89% seen once. Sequenced: PBMCs or T cells enriched from blood (not recorded which). Receptors originate from a man aged 35 to 55 who had recovered from COVID-19.

This chain links TRBV7-3 with TRBJ1-6; 11 nucleotides align to TRBD1. V shed 5 bases, J shed 9 bases, and the junction held 6 bases outside the gene matches. Germline values: CDR1 SGHTA, CDR2 FQGTGA. This CDR3 region has 15 residues. In nucleotides, the CDR3 is TGTGCCAGCAGCACACCGGGACAGGGGGGTTCACCCCTCCACTTT. This translates into CASSTPGQGGSPLHF.

The rearrangement uses TRBV29-1 and TRBJ1-4; no clear D. The CDR3 loop spans 12 amino acids. Per the germline V gene, CDR1 is SQVTM and CDR2 is ANQGSEA. The V end lost 7 bases, the J end lost 7 bases, and 13 bases lay between the germline ends. The CDR3 reads CSGRRPGEKLFF. In nucleotides, the CDR3 is TGCAGCGGACGACGGCCGGGTGAAAAACTGTTTTTT.

The chain recombines TRBV30 with TRBJ2-2; D remains ambiguous. The length of the CDR3 is 15 residues. Germline CDR1 and CDR2: GTSNPN and SVGIG (reference sequence). V shed 0 bases and J shed 0 bases, with 8 bases lying between them. The chain's CDR3 is CAWSVLRANTGELFF. In nucleotides, the CDR3 is TGTGCCTGGAGTGTACTACGTGCGAACACCGGGGAGCTGTTTTTT.

The gene calls are TRBV9 and TRBJ2-1, with 12 bases lining up with TRBD2. The CDR3 totals 15 residues. Germline CDR1 SGDLS, CDR2 YYNGEE. V shed 3 bases, J shed 7 bases, and the junction held 5 bases outside the gene matches. CDR3 DNA sequence: TGTGCCAGCAGCGCACTAGCGGGGGGCAGGAATGAGCAGTTCTTC. Its translation is CASSALAGGRNEQFF.

This clone appeared a single time. The genes are TRBV15 and TRBJ2-5; the match to TRBD2 covers 12 bases. The CDR3 covers 17 residues. Per germline, CDR1 LNHNV and CDR2 YYDKDF (reference sequence). The junction had 5 bases not matched to a gene; V was cut back by 0 bases and J by 3 bases. The CDR3 DNA follows: TGTGCCACCAGCAGAGATCGAGGACTAGCGGGAAAAGAGACCCAGTACTTC. The encoded protein is CATSRDRGLAGKETQYF.

This clone was seen just once. The chain employs TRBV7-3 and TRBJ2-3, with 7 positions matching TRBD2. This CDR3 region has 11 residues. The germline gives CDR1 SGHTA, CDR2 FQGTGA. Losses at the gene ends were 3 bases for V and 12 bases for J; bases not matched to a gene: 3. CDR3 DNA sequence: TGTGCCAGCAGCTTCAGCGGGGTCCAGTATTTT. It specifies CASSFSGVQYF.

This clone came up a few times. CDR3 nucleotides: TGTGCCAGTAGTGACTTGACTAGCGGACAAGAGACCCAGTACTTC. Protein sequence: CASSDLTSGQETQYF. V is TRBV19 and J is TRBJ2-5; 9 bases line up with TRBD2. J was trimmed by 2 bases and V by 5 bases; bases with no gene match: 6. Germline values: CDR1 LNHDA, CDR2 SQIVND (reference sequence). CDR3 length: 15 amino acids.

The genes are TRBV18 and TRBJ1-1; tentatively, D is TRBD1 (5 bases). The length of the CDR3 is 15 residues. Germline-derived CDR1 and CDR2 are KGHSH and LQKENI. V lost 1 base to trimming and J lost 5 bases, with 14 bases between them. In nucleotides, the CDR3 is TGTGCCAGCTCACCACTGGGCAGGGCGAGGACTGAAGCTTTCTTT. This sequence encodes CASSPLGRARTEAFF.

The chain couples TRBV19 to TRBJ1-2, with D maybe TRBD1 (6 bases). This CDR3 spans 13 amino acids. Trimming pared 3 bases from V and 4 bases from J, leaving 9 bases between. From germline, CDR1 is LNHDA and CDR2 SQIVND (reference sequence). The CDR3 protein is CASSIPGAYGYTF. CDR3 DNA sequence: TGTGCCAGTAGTATCCCAGGGGCCTATGGCTACACCTTC.

This chain links TRBV14 with TRBJ1-2; D unclear. Trimming removed 4 bases at V and 5 bases at J, with 17 bases between. Germline V gives CDR1 SGHDN, CDR2 FVKESK. This CDR3 comprises 15 residues. CDR3 DNA sequence: TGTGCCAGCAGCCCACAATCGGGGAGGGAGTATGGCTACACCTTC. It specifies CASSPQSGREYGYTF.

The V and J genes are TRBV7-2 and TRBJ1-1; D possibly corresponds to TRBD1 (5 bases). The CDR3 is 18 amino acids. V lost 2 bases to trimming and J lost 0 bases, with 19 bases between them. The V gene's germline CDR1 is SGHTA and CDR2 FQGNSA. DNA for the CDR3: TGTGCCAGCAGCTTACAGTGGGGTTTTGGGGGGATGAACACTGAAGCTTTCTTT. This gives the protein CASSLQWGFGGMNTEAFF.

V and J are TRBV5-8 and TRBJ1-4, with 7 bases identical to TRBD1. CDR3 length: 15 amino acids. V gave up 4 bases and J gave up 5 bases; unmatched junction bases: 8. Per germline, CDR1 SGHTS and CDR2 YDEGEE. DNA of the CDR3: TGTGCCAGCAGCCACCGGACAGGTTTAAATGAAAAACTGTTTTTT. Translation gives CASSHRTGLNEKLFF.

This clone was seen a single time. The chain uses TRBV7-9 and TRBJ1-5; 9 positions match TRBD1. The CDR3 contains 14 residues. J was trimmed by 8 bases and V by 5 bases; bases with no gene match: 7. Germline CDR1 reads SEHNR; CDR2 reads FQNEAQ (reference sequence). DNA of the CDR3: TGTGCCAGCAGCCCTGGGACAGGGCAGGAGCCCCAGCATTTT. The encoded protein is CASSPGTGQEPQHF.

The V call is TRBV7-3, the J call TRBJ2-1, with 11 nucleotides matching TRBD2. The CDR3 spans 16 residues. CDR1 and CDR2 from the germline V gene are SGHTA and FQGTGA. After removal of 5 bases from V and 1 base from J, the junction contained 4 bases not matched to a gene. The chain's CDR3 is CASSPLAGASYNEQFF. The CDR3 DNA sequence: TGTGCCAGCAGCCCACTAGCGGGAGCGTCCTACAATGAGCAGTTCTTC.

This rearrangement joins TRBV18 to TRBJ2-7; D is unresolved. V lost 3 bases and J lost 3, with 12 bases in between. CDR1 is KGHSH, CDR2 LQKENI, per germline. The CDR3 is made up of 14 amino acids. CDR3 region: CASSPARLGYEQYF. The CDR3 DNA is TGTGCCAGCTCACCGGCTAGGCTAGGCTACGAGCAGTACTTC.

The chain uses TRBV7-9 and TRBJ2-3, with 7 bases fitting TRBD2. The ends lost 4 bases at V and 1 base at J; junction bases unmatched: 5. The CDR3 runs 15 residues. The germline V gene encodes CDR1 SEHNR and CDR2 FQNEAQ (reference sequence). In DNA form, the CDR3 reads TGTGCCAGCAGCTCAAGGGACTACCGCACAGATACGCAGTATTTT. It codes for CASSSRDYRTDTQYF.

In nucleotides, the CDR3 is TGTGCCAGATGGAGGCTCCCCTACAATGAGCAGTTCTTC. It yields the protein CARWRLPYNEQFF. The J gene is TRBJ2-1, the V gene TRBV21-1; TRBD2, as called in the table, went unchecked against the DNA. TRBV21-1 is a known pseudogene. The CDR3 contains 13 residues.

This clone was recorded only once. J is TRBJ1-5 and V is TRBV25-1; tentative D call: TRBD1 (5 bases). CDR1 is MGHDK, CDR2 SYGVNS, per germline. V gave up 3 bases and J gave up 7 bases, with 19 bases separating them. The CDR3 runs to 16 residues. The CDR3 nucleotides are TGTGCCAGCAGTGACTCGGCAGGGCAAAGCGGGCAGCCCCAGCATTTT. It is translated as CASSDSAGQSGQPQHF.

This chain links TRBV11-3 with TRBJ1-6; 11 bases map to TRBD1. J was trimmed by 7 bases and V by 5 bases; bases with no gene match: 4. The CDR3 sequence is 15 residues long. In germline, CDR1 is SGHNT, CDR2 YENEEA. CDR3 region: CASSPGTGGNSPLHF. The CDR3 DNA reads TGTGCCAGCAGCCCGGGGACAGGGGGAAATTCACCCCTCCACTTT.

This sequence joins TRBV7-2 and TRBJ1-1; D gene ambiguous. The V end lost 2 bases, the J end lost 2 bases, and 6 bases lay between the germline ends. This CDR3 is built from 13 residues. Germline lookup yields CDR1 SGHTA and CDR2 FQGNSA. CDR3: CASSLLSNTEAFF. CDR3 sequence (DNA): TGTGCCAGCAGCTTACTTAGTAACACTGAAGCTTTCTTT.

V gene TRBV14 combines with J gene TRBJ2-7; 8 nucleotides line up with TRBD2. Germline values: CDR1 SGHDN, CDR2 FVKESK. This CDR3 comprises 15 residues. V was clipped by 4 bases and J by 2 bases; unmatched bases: 7. The CDR3 nucleotides read TGTGCCAGCAGCCCACTAATAGCGGGGACCTACGAGCAGTACTTC. Amino acids: CASSPLIAGTYEQYF.

This clone was recorded a few times. The chain links TRBV5-1 to TRBJ1-2; the D is unclear. Germline CDR1 SGHRS, CDR2 YFSETQ. The CDR3 covers 15 residues. The V end was cut by 1 base, the J end by 4 bases, with 14 bases between. CDR3 in DNA: TGCGCCAGCAGCTTGCCCCCGCGTGGAGCCTATGGCTACACCTTC. It encodes CASSLPPRGAYGYTF.

J is TRBJ2-1 and V is TRBV19; D is perhaps TRBD1 (5 bases). V was trimmed by 0 bases and J by 5 bases, leaving 11 bases between them. The CDR3 spans 15 residues. Germline CDR1 and CDR2: LNHDA and SQIVND (reference sequence). This CDR3 reads CASSIDRDRDNEQFF. The CDR3 coding sequence is TGTGCCAGTAGTATAGACAGGGATCGGGACAATGAGCAGTTCTTC. The full variable domain, completed using reference TRBV19 and TRBJ2-1, is DGGITQSPKYLFRKEGQNVTLSCEQNLNHDAMYWYRQDPGQGLRLIYYSQIVNDFQKGDIAEGYSVSREKKESFPLTVTSAQKNPTAFYLCASSIDRDRDNEQFFGPGTRLTVL.

The chain carries TRBV29-1 and TRBJ1-2; 9 bases are shared with TRBD1. The V gene end was trimmed by 7 bases and the J gene end by 8 bases; junction bases not matched to a gene: 5. This CDR3 region has 11 residues. The V gene's germline CDR1 is SQVTM and CDR2 ANQGSEA. The CDR3 sequence: CSAGTGYGYTF. The CDR3 DNA is TGCAGCGCCGGGACAGGGTACGGCTACACCTTC.

The V call is TRBV19, the J call TRBJ2-7; 7 nucleotides agree with TRBD2. The CDR3 has 13 amino acids. Germline CDR1 and CDR2: LNHDA and SQIVND (reference sequence). V gave up 3 bases and J gave up 3 bases; unmatched junction bases: 2. The CDR3 here is CASSMGGIYEQYF. CDR3 bases: TGTGCCAGTAGTATGGGGGGGATCTACGAGCAGTACTTC.

The chain joins TRBV6-2 or TRBV6-3 to TRBJ1-1; the D gene is possibly TRBD1 (5 bases). Germline lookup yields CDR1 MNHEY and CDR2 SVGEGT. CDR3 length equals 14 residues. With 5 bases removed from V and 4 bases from J, the gap between germline ends came to 14 bases. CDR3 region: CASSPQGKGTEAFF. The CDR3 DNA reads as TGTGCCAGCAGTCCGCAGGGTAAGGGCACTGAAGCTTTCTTT.